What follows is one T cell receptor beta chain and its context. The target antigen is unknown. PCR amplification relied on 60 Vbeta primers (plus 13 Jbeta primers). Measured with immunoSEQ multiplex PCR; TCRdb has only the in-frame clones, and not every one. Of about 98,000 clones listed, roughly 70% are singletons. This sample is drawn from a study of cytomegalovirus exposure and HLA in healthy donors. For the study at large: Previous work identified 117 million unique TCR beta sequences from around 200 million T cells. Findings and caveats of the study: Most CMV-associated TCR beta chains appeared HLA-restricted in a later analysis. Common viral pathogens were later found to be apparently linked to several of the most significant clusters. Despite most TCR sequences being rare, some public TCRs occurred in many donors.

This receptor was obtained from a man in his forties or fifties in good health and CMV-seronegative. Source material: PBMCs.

CDR3 sequence reads: CASTTMTGRTDTQYF. CDR3 DNA: TGTGCCAGCACCACTATGACAGGGCGGACAGATACGCAGTATTTT. The V call is TRBV9, the J call TRBJ2-3, with 7 nucleotides matching TRBD1. V lost 6 bases and J lost 3; bases outside the gene matches: 10. CDR1 SGDLS and CDR2 YYNGEE come from the germline V gene. The CDR3 consists of 15 residues.